Each of the 28 T cell receptor beta chains below was sequenced from the same sample in a study of cytomegalovirus exposure and HLA in healthy donors. The PCR was carried out with 60 Vbeta primers and 13 Jbeta primers. The method was immunoSEQ multiplex PCR; TCRdb's version includes in-frame clones alone and lacks a portion of them. Seen here are around 130,000 clones, around 80% observed once, and the top ten hold just under 3%. The sequencing sample was made of PBMCs. These receptors originate from a woman aged 18-35 years in good health and CMV-seropositive.

In this sample, this clone turned up a few times. V usage is TRBV25-1 and J usage is TRBJ2-3, with D maybe TRBD2 (6 bases). CDR1 and CDR2 from the germline V gene are MGHDK and SYGVNS. Trimming removed 10 bases from V and 2 bases from J, with 19 bases in between. The CDR3 contains 15 residues. The CDR3 bases are TGTGCCACCTTAAACCTGGGGGGAGACACAGATACGCAGTATTTT. This encodes CATLNLGGDTDTQYF.

V usage is TRBV29-1 and J usage is TRBJ2-2, with unresolved D. Germline lookup yields CDR1 SQVTM and CDR2 ANQGSEA. Trimming pared 3 bases from V and 3 bases from J, leaving 8 bases between. This CDR3 has 13 amino acids. CDR3 protein: CSVDGHHTGELFF. The CDR3 nucleotides read TGCAGCGTTGATGGGCATCACACCGGGGAGCTGTTTTTT.

This chain joins TRBV6-5 and TRBJ1-2; tentative D call: TRBD1 (6 bases). CDR1 and CDR2 (germline): MNHEY, SVGAGI. The CDR3 is 14 amino acids. Trimming took off 6 bases at V and 3 bases at J, with 14 bases between the two ends. Here the CDR3 reads CASSETGIHYGYTF. The DNA of the CDR3 is TGTGCCAGCAGCGAAACAGGGATCCACTATGGCTACACCTTC.

J is TRBJ2-7 and V is TRBV5-1; D might be TRBD1 (6 bases). Trimming removed 0 bases from V and 2 bases from J, with 12 bases in between. The germline gives CDR1 SGHRS, CDR2 YFSETQ. This CDR3 is built from 15 residues. CDR3: CASSLAQGLTYEQYF. The CDR3 region has the DNA TGCGCCAGCAGCTTGGCTCAGGGGCTGACCTACGAGCAGTACTTC.

Concerning this clone: The junction does not match germline at one end; this may be a read error. The J gene is TRBJ2-7, the V gene TRBV7-7; 7 bases agree with TRBD1. The CDR3 sequence is 16 residues long. Germline CDR1 and CDR2: SSHAT and FNYEAQ (reference sequence). CDR3 in DNA: TGTGCTAGCAACCATCTTCAGACAGGGCTCCCCTACGAGCAGTACTTC. Translating it yields CASNHLQTGLPYEQYF.

CDR3 residues: CASSPGRGLNTEAFF. The CDR3 DNA sequence: TGTGCCAGCAGCCCAGGAAGGGGCCTGAACACTGAAGCTTTCTTT. The chain carries TRBV6-5 and TRBJ1-1; perhaps TRBD1 as D (5 bases). This CDR3 contains 15 residues. Germline CDR1 and CDR2: MNHEY and SVGAGI. The V and J ends lost 6 bases and 0 bases respectively, with 14 bases between them.

J is TRBJ1-5 and V is TRBV30; 7 nucleotides agree with TRBD1. Germline V CDR1 and CDR2: GTSNPN, SVGIG (reference sequence). The CDR3 has 16 residues. V gave up 2 bases and J gave up 4 bases; unmatched junction bases: 11. The CDR3 DNA reads as TGTGCCTGGAGTCCGGGCAAACAGGGGACGAATCAGCCCCAGCATTTT. It specifies CAWSPGKQGTNQPQHF.

V and J are TRBV7-2 and TRBJ2-7, with 7 nucleotides matching TRBD2. CDR1 is SGHTA, CDR2 FQGNSA, per germline. J lost 1 base, V lost 5 bases, and 5 bases had no gene match. The CDR3 sequence is 14 residues long. The CDR3 DNA sequence: TGTGCCAGCAGCACAGCGGGATTTTCCTACGAGCAGTACTTC. It codes for CASSTAGFSYEQYF.

The chain has TRBV6-5 and TRBJ1-2; D may be TRBD1 (5 bases). Germline CDR1 reads MNHEY; CDR2 reads SVGAGI. With 5 bases removed from V and 3 bases from J, the gap between germline ends came to 10 bases. The CDR3 is 13 residues long. The CDR3 sequence is CASSVTGDYGYTF. The CDR3 region has the DNA TGTGCCAGCAGTGTCACAGGCGACTATGGCTACACCTTC.

V gene TRBV18 combines with J gene TRBJ2-7; TRBD1 is a possible D gene (5 bases). The germline gives CDR1 KGHSH, CDR2 LQKENI. Trimming took 2 bases from V and 1 from J, leaving 12 bases between them. The CDR3 has 15 residues. CDR3 sequence: CASSPTGIGSYEQYF. The DNA of the CDR3 is TGTGCCAGCTCACCAACAGGTATAGGATCCTACGAGCAGTACTTC.

The J gene is TRBJ2-1, the V gene TRBV7-3, with D possibly being TRBD2 (7 bases). Germline values: CDR1 SGHTA, CDR2 FQGTGA. The CDR3 sequence is 16 residues long. Trimming stripped 3 bases from V and 0 bases from J, with 12 bases between. The CDR3 DNA reads as TGTGCCAGCAGCTTCGGGGGGCCCAGCTCCTACAATGAGCAGTTCTTC. It yields the protein CASSFGGPSSYNEQFF.

The genes are TRBV18 and TRBJ2-4; possibly TRBD1 for D (6 bases). The CDR3 runs 15 residues. Trimming removed 2 bases from V and 6 bases from J, with 14 bases in between. Germline CDR1 is KGHSH and CDR2 is LQKENI. The CDR3 DNA sequence: TGTGCCAGCTCACCAGGAGTAGGGGGATTAAACATTCAGTACTTC. Its protein is CASSPGVGGLNIQYF.

The rearrangement uses TRBV2 and TRBJ2-3; tentative D call: TRBD1 (6 bases). Trimming shortened V by 5 bases and J by 4 bases, and 13 bases separated the two germline ends. CDR1 is SNHLY and CDR2 is FYNNEI in the germline V gene. The CDR3 sequence is 14 residues long. The CDR3 protein is CASSLGAHADTQYF. CDR3 coding DNA: TGTGCCAGCAGTTTGGGGGCGCATGCAGATACGCAGTATTTT.

The J gene is TRBJ1-2, the V gene TRBV5-4; TRBD1 agrees at 9 bases. CDR1 is SGHNT and CDR2 is YYREEE in the germline V gene (reference sequence). The CDR3 consists of 13 residues. V was clipped by 4 bases and J by 5 bases; unmatched bases: 3. The CDR3 loop reads CASSPDRGYGYTF. The CDR3 nucleotides read TGTGCCAGCAGCCCGGACAGGGGTTATGGCTACACCTTC.

This clone has more than one count but fewer than ten. The genes are TRBV6-5 and TRBJ1-1, with D maybe TRBD1 (5 bases). This CDR3 contains 11 residues. The ends were cut back, 5 bases at V and 7 bases at J, with 8 bases in the middle. Germline assignment: CDR1 MNHEY and CDR2 SVGAGI. CDR3 coding DNA: TGTGCCAGCAGTCCTGACAGTGAAGCTTTCTTT. It yields the protein CASSPDSEAFF.

For the CDR3, the DNA is TGTGCCAGTAGGCCGGGACAGGGTCTGTTAAAGAGCAATCAGCCCCAGCATTTT. Its translation: CASRPGQGLLKSNQPQHF. V usage is TRBV19 and J usage is TRBJ1-5; 9 bases line up with TRBD1. The CDR3 has 18 residues. The germline V gene has CDR1 LNHDA and CDR2 SQIVND (reference sequence). V lost 6 bases, J lost 1 base, and 13 bases stayed unmatched.

V is TRBV15 and J is TRBJ2-2; no definite D call. Germline V gives CDR1 LNHNV, CDR2 YYDKDF (reference sequence). The CDR3 spans 15 residues. V gave up 1 base and J gave up 3 bases, with 9 bases separating them. The CDR3 coding sequence is TGTGCCACCAGCAGAGGAGAGATGGACACCGGGGAGCTGTTTTTT. It codes for CATSRGEMDTGELFF.

This chain uses TRBV27 with TRBJ2-7; tentative D call: TRBD2 (6 bases). Trimming cost V 6 bases and J 3 bases, with 18 bases left between them. Germline V gives CDR1 MNHEY, CDR2 SMNVEV (reference sequence). The CDR3 spans 15 residues. The CDR3 bases are TGTGCCAGCAGCCCTATAGCGGAACTGTTCTACGAGCAGTACTTC. This translates into CASSPIAELFYEQYF.

This sequence joins TRBV6-1 and TRBJ1-2; TRBD1 aligns across 7 bases. The CDR3 runs to 15 residues. J gave up 4 bases and V 5 bases, and 10 bases lay outside the gene matches. The germline V gene encodes CDR1 MNHNS and CDR2 SASEGT. CDR3 sequence: CASSFRQGDFYGYTF. The CDR3 region has the DNA TGTGCCAGCAGTTTCCGACAGGGTGACTTCTATGGCTACACCTTC.

The rearrangement links TRBV7-3 to TRBJ2-1; 8 nucleotides line up with TRBD2. The germline V gene encodes CDR1 SGHTA and CDR2 FQGTGA. This CDR3 has 15 residues. V was pared by 2 bases and J by 7 bases, with 7 bases of the junction left unmatched. The CDR3 is CASSLLAGPLNEQFF. The CDR3 region has the DNA TGTGCCAGCAGCTTACTAGCGGGCCCTCTAAATGAGCAGTTCTTC.

The chain has TRBV6-5 and TRBJ2-1; 7 bases are a match to TRBD1. CDR3 length: 13 amino acids. V lost 5 bases, J lost 5 bases, and 3 bases stayed unmatched. The germline V gene has CDR1 MNHEY and CDR2 SVGAGI. In nucleotides, the CDR3 is TGTGCCAGCAGTCCCGACAGGGACAATGAGCAGTTCTTC. The encoded protein is CASSPDRDNEQFF.

The chain employs TRBV7-9 and TRBJ2-7; no clear D gene. V lost 8 bases and J 4 bases, leaving 12 bases between the germline ends. Germline CDR1 SEHNR, CDR2 FQNEAQ (reference sequence). The CDR3 is 12 residues long. The CDR3 nucleotides read TGTGCCAGCGACGCAGGTTCGTACGAGCAGTACTTC. Protein product: CASDAGSYEQYF.

The rearrangement links TRBV5-6 to TRBJ1-5; D is possibly TRBD1 (5 bases). The V end was cut by 4 bases, the J end by 6 bases, with 14 bases between. Germline V gene lookup returns CDR1 SGHDT and CDR2 YYEEEE. There are 14 residues in the CDR3. The CDR3 DNA is TGTGCCAGCAGCGGTAAGGGGACTGCTCAGCCCCAGCATTTT. This gives the protein CASSGKGTAQPQHF.

The V call is TRBV2, the J call TRBJ2-5, with a possible D match to TRBD2 (6 bases). V dropped 6 bases and J dropped 2 bases, with 16 bases sitting between them. Germline loops: CDR1 SNHLY, CDR2 FYNNEI. The CDR3 totals 15 residues. CDR3 DNA sequence: TGTGCCAGCAGAAAAGAAATCGGGAGTCAAGAGACCCAGTACTTC. Protein sequence: CASRKEIGSQETQYF. The entire variable domain, with the rest obtained from reference TRBV2 and TRBJ2-5, is as follows: EPEVTQTPSHQVTQMGQEVILRCVPISNHLYFYWYRQILGQKVEFLVSFYNNEISEKSEIFDDQFSVERPDGSNFTLKIRSTKLEDSAMYFCASRKEIGSQETQYFGPGTRLLVL.

The sample holds a few counts of this clone. This sequence joins TRBV7-6 and TRBJ2-5; D gene unclear. V gave up 8 bases and J gave up 3 bases, with 13 bases separating them. The length of the CDR3 is 13 residues. Germline lookup yields CDR1 SGHVS and CDR2 FNYEAQ. CDR3 residues: CASASIAKETQYF. As DNA, the CDR3 is TGTGCCAGCGCCTCCATCGCTAAAGAGACCCAGTACTTC.

The V and J genes are TRBV4-1 and TRBJ2-5, with TRBD2 matching over 11 bases. Germline V gives CDR1 MGHRA, CDR2 YSYEKL. The ends lost 4 bases at V and 8 bases at J; junction bases unmatched: 6. This CDR3 comprises 14 residues. Here the CDR3 reads CASSPSTSGVTQYF. The CDR3 region has the DNA TGCGCCAGCAGCCCTTCGACTAGCGGGGTAACCCAGTACTTC.

There are a few counts of this clone. The rearrangement uses TRBV9 and TRBJ2-1; 8 nucleotides line up with TRBD1. The CDR3 covers 15 residues. The germline gives CDR1 SGDLS, CDR2 YYNGEE. The J segment lost 5 bases and the V segment lost 4 bases, leaving 8 bases of the junction unmatched. CDR3 in amino acids: CASSPRQGSNNEQFF. The CDR3 nucleotides read TGTGCCAGCAGCCCTCGACAGGGGTCTAACAATGAGCAGTTCTTC.

This clone has just a few counts. The CDR3 is CASRERTASNYGYTF. CDR3 DNA sequence: TGTGCCAGCAGGGAGAGGACAGCTTCTAACTATGGCTACACCTTC. The rearrangement joins TRBV2 to TRBJ1-2, with D perhaps TRBD1 (6 bases). The V end lost 6 bases, the J end lost 0 bases, and 14 bases lay between the germline ends. The CDR3 has 15 amino acids. CDR1 SNHLY and CDR2 FYNNEI come from the germline V gene.